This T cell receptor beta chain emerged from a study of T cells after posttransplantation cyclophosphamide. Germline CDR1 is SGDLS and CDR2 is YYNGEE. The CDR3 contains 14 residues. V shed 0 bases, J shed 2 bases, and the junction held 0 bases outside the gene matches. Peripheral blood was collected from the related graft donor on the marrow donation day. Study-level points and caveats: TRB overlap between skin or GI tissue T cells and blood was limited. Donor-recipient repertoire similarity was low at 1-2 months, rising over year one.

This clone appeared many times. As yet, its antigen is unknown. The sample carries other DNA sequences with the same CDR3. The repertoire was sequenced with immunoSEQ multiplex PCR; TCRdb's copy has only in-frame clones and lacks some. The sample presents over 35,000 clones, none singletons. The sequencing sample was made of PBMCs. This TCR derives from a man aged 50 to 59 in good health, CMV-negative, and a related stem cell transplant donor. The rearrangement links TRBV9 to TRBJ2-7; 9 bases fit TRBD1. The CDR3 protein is CASSVGQGAYEQYF. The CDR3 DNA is TGTGCCAGCAGCGTAGGACAGGGGGCCTACGAGCAGTACTTC.